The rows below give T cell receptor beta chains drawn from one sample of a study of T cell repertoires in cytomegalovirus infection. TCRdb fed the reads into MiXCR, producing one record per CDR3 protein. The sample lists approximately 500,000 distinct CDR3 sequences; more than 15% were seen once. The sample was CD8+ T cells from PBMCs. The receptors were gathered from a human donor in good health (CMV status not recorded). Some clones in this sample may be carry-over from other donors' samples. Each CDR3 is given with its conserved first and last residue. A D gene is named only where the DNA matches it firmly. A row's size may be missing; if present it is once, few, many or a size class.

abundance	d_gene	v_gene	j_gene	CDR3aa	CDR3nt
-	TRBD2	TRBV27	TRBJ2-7	CASTAGLAAEQYF	TGTGCCAGCACCGCCGGACTAGCTGCCGAGCAGTACTTC
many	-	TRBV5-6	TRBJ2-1	CASSLFGEVEQFF	TGTGCCAGCAGCTTGTTCGGGGAAGTTGAGCAGTTCTTC
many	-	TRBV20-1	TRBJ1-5	CSASPLEGKSNQPQHF	TGCAGTGCTAGCCCCTTGGAGGGGAAGAGCAATCAGCCCCAGCATTTT
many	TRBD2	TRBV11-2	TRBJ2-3	CASSFWLAGGFTDTQYF	TGTGCCAGCAGCTTTTGGTTGGCGGGGGGATTCACAGATACGCAGTATTTT
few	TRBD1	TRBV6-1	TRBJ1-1	CASSEGQGALNTEAFF	TGTGCCAGCAGTGAAGGACAGGGGGCCTTGAACACTGAAGCTTTCTTT
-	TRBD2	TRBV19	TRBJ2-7	CASSARLAVYEQYF	TGTGCCAGTAGTGCCCGACTAGCGGTCTACGAGCAGTACTTC
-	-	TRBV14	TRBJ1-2	CASSQDQPSNYGYTF	TGTGCCAGCAGCCAAGATCAGCCCAGTAACTATGGCTACACCTTC
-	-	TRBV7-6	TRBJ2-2	CASSPPSRLKLTGELFF	TGTGCCAGCAGCCCGCCCAGCCGTCTTAAACTCACCGGGGAGCTGTTTTTT
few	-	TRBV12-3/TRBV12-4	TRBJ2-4	CASSSPGLAKNIQYF	TGTGCCAGCAGTTCCCCCGGACTAGCCAAAAACATTCAGTACTTC
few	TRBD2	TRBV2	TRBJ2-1	CASSPGLPPEQFF	TGTGCCAGCAGCCCGGGACTACCACCTGAGCAGTTCTTC
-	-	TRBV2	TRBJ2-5	CASLKGGAQYF	TGTGCCAGCCTAAAAGGGGGAGCCCAGTACTTC
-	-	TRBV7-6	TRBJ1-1	CASSLNLGIEAFF	TGTGCCAGCAGCTTAAATCTCGGGATTGAAGCTTTCTTT
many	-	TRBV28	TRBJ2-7	CASSYLSSGARRSYEQYF	TGTGCCAGCAGCTACCTGAGCTCTGGGGCTCGAAGGTCCTACGAGCAGTACTTC
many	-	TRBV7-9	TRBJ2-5	CASSSYPGSRSQETQYF	TGTGCCAGCAGCTCTTACCCTGGAAGTCGGAGCCAAGAGACCCAGTACTTC
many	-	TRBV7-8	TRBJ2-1	CASSRGLARYNEQFF	TGTGCCAGCAGCAGGGGGTTAGCGCGGTACAATGAGCAGTTCTTC
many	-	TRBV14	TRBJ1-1	CASSPPLRQEGWNTEAFF	TGTGCCAGCAGCCCCCCATTAAGACAGGAAGGGTGGAACACTGAAGCTTTCTTT
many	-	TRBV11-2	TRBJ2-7	CASSLALTYEQYF	TGTGCCAGCAGCTTAGCTCTAACCTACGAGCAGTACTTC
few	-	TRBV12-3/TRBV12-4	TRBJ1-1	CASSSTTGTEAFF	TGTGCCAGCAGTTCGACAACGGGGACTGAAGCTTTCTTT
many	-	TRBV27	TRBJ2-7	CASSPLGSYEQYF	TGTGCCAGCAGTCCCCTCGGCTCCTACGAGCAGTACTTC
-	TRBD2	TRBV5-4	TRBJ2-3	CASSFELAGAISTDTQYF	TGTGCCAGCAGCTTCGAACTAGCGGGGGCCATTAGCACAGATACGCAGTATTTT
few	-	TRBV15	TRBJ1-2	CATSRGYGYTF	TGTGCCACCAGCAGAGGGTACGGCTACACCTTC
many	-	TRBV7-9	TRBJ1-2	CASSLVISGSLPRDYGYTF	TGTGCCAGCAGCTTAGTGATCTCTGGGTCCCTACCCAGGGACTATGGCTACACCTTC
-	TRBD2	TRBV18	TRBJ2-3	CAISPWTSGYTDTQYF	TGTGCCATCTCACCTTGGACTAGCGGTTACACAGATACGCAGTATTTT
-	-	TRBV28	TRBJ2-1	CASSFSFGTSYNEQFF	TGTGCCAGCAGTTTCTCCTTCGGTACCTCCTACAATGAGCAGTTCTTC
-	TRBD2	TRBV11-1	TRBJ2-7	CASRFGRGEEQYEQYF	TGTGCCAGCAGATTCGGACGGGGGGAGGAACAATACGAGCAGTACTTC
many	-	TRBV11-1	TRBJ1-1	CASSLLFENTEAFF	TGTGCCAGCAGCTTACTATTTGAGAACACTGAAGCTTTCTTT
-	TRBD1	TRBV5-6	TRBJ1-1	CASSLTGAREAFF	TGTGCCAGCAGCTTAACAGGGGCGCGTGAAGCTTTCTTT
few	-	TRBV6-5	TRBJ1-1	CASSYVMGGEAFF	TGTGCCAGCAGTTACGTCATGGGCGGTGAAGCTTTCTTT
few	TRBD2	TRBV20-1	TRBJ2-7	CSARERTSEQYF	TGCAGTGCTAGAGAGAGGACTAGCGAGCAGTACTTC
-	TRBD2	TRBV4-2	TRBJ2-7	CASSGSVAGEYEQYF	TGTGCCAGCAGCGGTAGTGTAGCGGGGGAGTACGAGCAGTACTTC
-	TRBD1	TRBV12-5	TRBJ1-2	CASGWDSYYGYTF	TGTGCTAGTGGTTGGGACAGCTACTATGGCTACACCTTC
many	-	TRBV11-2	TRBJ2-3	CASSPGHGIVDTQYF	TGTGCCAGCAGCCCGGGACACGGGATAGTAGATACGCAGTATTTT
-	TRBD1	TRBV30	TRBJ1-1	CAGLLTGPEAFF	TGTGCCGGACTCTTGACAGGGCCTGAAGCTTTCTTT
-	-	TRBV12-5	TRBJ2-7	CASRAGRSEQYF	TGTGCTAGTAGGGCAGGACGAAGCGAGCAGTACTTC
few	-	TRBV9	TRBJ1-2	CASRPDSNYGYTF	TGTGCCAGCAGACCGGACTCTAACTATGGCTACACCTTC
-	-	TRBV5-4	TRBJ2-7	CASSSGDNSYEQYF	TGTGCCAGCAGCTCTGGGGATAACTCCTACGAGCAGTACTTC
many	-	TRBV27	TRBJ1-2	CASSLVGGSYGYTF	TGTGCCAGCAGTTTAGTGGGGGGTAGCTATGGCTACACCTTC
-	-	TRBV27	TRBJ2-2	CASSLYRVSNTGELFF	TGTGCCAGCAGTTTGTATAGGGTTTCGAACACCGGGGAGCTGTTTTTT
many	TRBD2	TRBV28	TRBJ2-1	CASSPSGLAGRYNEQFF	TGTGCCAGCAGTCCCTCGGGACTAGCGGGGCGATACAATGAGCAGTTCTTC
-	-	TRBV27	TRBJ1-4	CASSQRGWAEKLFF	TGTGCCAGCAGTCAACGGGGATGGGCAGAAAAACTGTTTTTT
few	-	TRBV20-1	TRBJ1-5	CSAPRDSRLNQPQHF	TGCAGTGCCCCCCGAGACAGTAGATTGAATCAGCCCCAGCATTTT
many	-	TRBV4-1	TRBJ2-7	CASSQEGTASYEQYF	TGCGCCAGCAGCCAAGAAGGGACGGCTTCCTACGAGCAGTACTTC
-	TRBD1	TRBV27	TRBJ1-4	CASSGGTGREKLFF	TGTGCCAGCAGTGGGGGGACAGGGCGGGAAAAACTGTTTTTT
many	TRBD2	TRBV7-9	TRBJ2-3	CASGVTSGSRTDTQYF	TGTGCCAGCGGAGTTACTAGCGGCTCCCGCACAGATACGCAGTATTTT
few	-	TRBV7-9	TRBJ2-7	CASSQLMVARSEQYF	TGTGCCAGCAGCCAACTCATGGTAGCGCGGAGCGAGCAGTACTTC
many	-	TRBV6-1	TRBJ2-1	CASSPPPGPLVDEQFF	TGTGCCAGCAGTCCACCGCCCGGACCCCTAGTCGATGAGCAGTTCTTC
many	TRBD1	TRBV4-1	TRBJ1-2	CASSRPGQIYGYTF	TGCGCCAGCAGCCGTCCGGGACAGATCTATGGCTACACCTTC
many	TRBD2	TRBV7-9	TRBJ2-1	CASSQTSGSVSEQFF	TGTGCCAGCAGCCAGACTAGCGGGAGTGTGAGTGAGCAGTTCTTC
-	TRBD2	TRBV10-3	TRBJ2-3	CAISDSSGDSTDTQYF	TGTGCCATCTCAGACTCTAGCGGAGATAGCACAGATACGCAGTATTTT
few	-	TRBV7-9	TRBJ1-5	CASSLTGTGYQPQHF	TGTGCCAGCAGCCTTACCGGGACCGGGTATCAGCCCCAGCATTTT
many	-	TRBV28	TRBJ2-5	CASSLSGLFQETQYF	TGTGCCAGCAGTTTATCCGGACTTTTTCAAGAGACCCAGTACTTC
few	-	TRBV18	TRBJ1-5	CASSPDQGGQPQHF	TGTGCCAGCTCACCAGATCAGGGAGGACAGCCCCAGCATTTT